This TCR beta chain derives from a study of vaccination effects on CD4 cells after COVID-19 (dated by TCRdb to 2022 to 2024). In terms of the full investigation: Post-vaccine samples across the study were collected a median of 72 days after the second dose, with a range of 14 to 241. The full study included 9 to 10 COVID-19 convalescent patients and several SARS-CoV-2-naive healthy vaccine recipients. Cultures from other donors in the study were sequenced with the Oncomine TCR Beta short-read assay on an Illumina iSeq 100. In both COVID-19 convalescent patients and infection-naive vaccine recipients, the study compared SARS-CoV-2 spike-specific CD4+ TCR repertoires from before mRNA vaccination with those from after it. The investigation overall reported the following: The study was limited by a small number of convalescent patients, and early post-infection timepoints were lacking. Among healthy vaccine recipients, nearly all vaccine-induced clones were SARS-CoV-2 mono-reactive, and just 1 of 255 was cross-reactive with common cold coronaviruses. Both infection-induced and vaccine-induced clones contracted markedly at late post-vaccination timepoints, which is consistent with waning T cell responses.

As concerns this clone: No antigen is known for it. Base qualities are not recorded, but no much larger clone differs from it by a single base.

In the ViraFEST assay, PBMC were stimulated with viral peptide pools, and TCR sequencing was then used to find antigen-specific CD4+ T cell clonotypes based on their expansion. After less than eleven days of culture, CD4+ T cells were isolated with the EasySep CD4+ T cell isolation kit. Participants received two doses of either the BNT162b2 or the mRNA-1273 mRNA SARS-CoV-2 vaccine. The absence of prior SARS-CoV-2 infection in healthy vaccine recipients was confirmed by negative nucleocapsid antibodies before and after vaccination. Approximately 2.1 million PBMC per well were cultured in IMDM with about 5% human AB serum, 10 IU/ml IL-2 and gentamicin, plus 10 ug/ml peptides. Half of the culture medium was replaced with fresh IL-2-containing medium on days 3 and 7. Each peptide stimulation condition was cultured in triplicate wells unless otherwise noted. PBMC were separated from whole blood using Ficoll-Paque Plus gradient centrifugation and were then either cryopreserved at -140C or used fresh. Overlapping peptide pools spanned the spike proteins of SARS-CoV-2 and the common cold coronaviruses HCoV-NL63, HCoV-OC43 and HCoV-229E. The QIAamp micro DNA kit was used to extract genomic DNA from the cultured CD4+ T cells.

Library prep was done by the immunoSEQ multiplex PCR assay. DNA from the cultured and isolated CD4+ T cells underwent TCR beta CDR3 sequencing. The original methods were these. The analysis removed non-productive TCR sequences, trimmed reads to the CDR3 region, and retained only CDR3s that were 7 or more amino acids long. The MANAFEST web app was used to identify antigen-specific clonotypes by comparing expansion in peptide wells with expansion in reference cultures. For clones to be considered positive, expansion at FDR<0.05 versus reference and all other wells, an odds ratio above 5, and a frequency above 0.1% in two replicate wells were required. Cross-reactive clonotypes were defined as significantly expanded in SARS-CoV-2 spike wells and in at least one common cold coronavirus spike condition. Levenshtein distance calculated with the stringdist R package was used to assess CDR3 similarity, and unrooted trees were constructed with ape in R 3.6.1. In TCRdb, the immuneACCESS table is reduced to in-frame sequences with V and J assigned. These tables do not hold every clone; where another copy was compared, an unresolved V gene accounts for under half, and the others remain unexplained. V and J calls and clone size are given by that table; D and trimming were obtained from the DNA. Present in this sample are roughly 59,000 clones, roughly 78% of which were seen just once. Roughly 2% of the sample belongs to the ten largest clones.

Between the V and J ends, shortened by 8 bases and 3 bases respectively, the junction contains 24 bases. The germline V gene encodes CDR1 SGHRS and CDR2 YFSETQ. The CDR3 goes from the cysteine to the phenylalanine over 18 residues. Solely the CDR3 DNA is kept, with 54 bases framed from the first base. Material: CD4+ T cells from PBMCs cultured with HCoV-OC43 spike peptides, obtained after COVID-19 vaccination. Per the publication, the cell subset or site label means: HCoV-OC43 spike overlapping peptide pool stimulation. The chain links TRBV5-1 with TRBJ2-6; D gene: possibly TRBD1, on 6 matching bases. This TCR was recovered from a human donor who received a COVID-19 vaccine. The CDR3 corresponds to CASDPGQEIIFGANVLTF. The DNA reads as follows: TGCGCCAGTGATCCGGGACAAGAAATAATATTTGGGGCCAACGTCCTGACTTTC.